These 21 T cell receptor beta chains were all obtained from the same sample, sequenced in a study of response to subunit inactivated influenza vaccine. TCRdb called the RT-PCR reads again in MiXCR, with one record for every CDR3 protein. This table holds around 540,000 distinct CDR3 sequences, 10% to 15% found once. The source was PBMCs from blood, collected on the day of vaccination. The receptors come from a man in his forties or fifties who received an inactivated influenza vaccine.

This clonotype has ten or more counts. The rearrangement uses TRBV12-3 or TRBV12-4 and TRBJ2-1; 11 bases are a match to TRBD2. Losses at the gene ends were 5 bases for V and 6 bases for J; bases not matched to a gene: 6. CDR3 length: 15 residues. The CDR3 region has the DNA TGTGCCAGCAGTCTTAGCGGGGGGGCGGTCAATGAGCAGTTCTTC. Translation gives CASSLSGGAVNEQFF.

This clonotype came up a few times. CDR3 sequence reads: CASSYMVGDGTYEQYF. CDR3 bases: TGTGCCAGCAGTTACATGGTCGGGGACGGGACCTACGAGCAGTACTTC. The chain uses TRBV6-5 and TRBJ2-7; D may match TRBD1 or TRBD2 (5 bases each). The CDR3 extends over 16 amino acids. The V end lost 2 bases, the J end lost 2 bases, and 16 bases lay between the germline ends. From germline, CDR1 is MNHEY and CDR2 SVGAGI.

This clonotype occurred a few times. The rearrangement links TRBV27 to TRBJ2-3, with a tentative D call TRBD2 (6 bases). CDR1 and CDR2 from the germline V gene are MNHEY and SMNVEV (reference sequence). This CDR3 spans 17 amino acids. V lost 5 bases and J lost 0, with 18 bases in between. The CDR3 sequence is CASSLAGLTFSTDTQYF. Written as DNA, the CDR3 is TGTGCCAGCAGTCTGGCGGGATTAACGTTTAGCACAGATACGCAGTATTTT.

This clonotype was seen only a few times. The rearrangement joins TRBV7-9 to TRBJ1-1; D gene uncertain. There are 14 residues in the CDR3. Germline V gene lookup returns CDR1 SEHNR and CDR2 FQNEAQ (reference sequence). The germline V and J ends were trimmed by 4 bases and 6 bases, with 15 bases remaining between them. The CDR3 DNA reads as TGTGCCAGCAGCTCCCCGAGAGAGAGCCCTGAAGCTTTCTTT. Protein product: CASSSPRESPEAFF.

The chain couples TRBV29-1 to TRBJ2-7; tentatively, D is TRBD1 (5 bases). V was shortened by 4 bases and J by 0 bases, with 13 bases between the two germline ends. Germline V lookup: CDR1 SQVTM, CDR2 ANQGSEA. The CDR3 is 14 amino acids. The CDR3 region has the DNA TGCAGCGTTGGCCCCAGGGCGAGCTCCTACGAGCAGTACTTC. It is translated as CSVGPRASSYEQYF.

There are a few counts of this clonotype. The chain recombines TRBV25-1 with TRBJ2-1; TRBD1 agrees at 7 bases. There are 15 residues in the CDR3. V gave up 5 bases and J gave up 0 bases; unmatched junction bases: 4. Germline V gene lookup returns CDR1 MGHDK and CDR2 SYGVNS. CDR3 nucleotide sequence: TGTGCCAGCAGTATGACAGGGCGCTCCTACAATGAGCAGTTCTTC. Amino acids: CASSMTGRSYNEQFF.

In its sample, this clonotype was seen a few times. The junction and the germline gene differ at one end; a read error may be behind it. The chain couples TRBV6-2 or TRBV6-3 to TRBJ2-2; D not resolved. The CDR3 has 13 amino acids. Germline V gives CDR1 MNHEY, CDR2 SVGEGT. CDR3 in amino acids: CASGYFNTGELFF. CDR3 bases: TGTGCCAGCGGTTATTTTAACACCGGGGAGCTGTTTTTT.

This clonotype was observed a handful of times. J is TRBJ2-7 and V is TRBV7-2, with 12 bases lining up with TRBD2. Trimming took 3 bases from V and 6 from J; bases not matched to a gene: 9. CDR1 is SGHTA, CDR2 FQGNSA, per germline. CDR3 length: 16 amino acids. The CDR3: CASSLMTSGRSGEQYF. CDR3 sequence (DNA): TGTGCCAGCAGCTTGATGACTAGCGGGAGATCTGGCGAGCAGTACTTC.

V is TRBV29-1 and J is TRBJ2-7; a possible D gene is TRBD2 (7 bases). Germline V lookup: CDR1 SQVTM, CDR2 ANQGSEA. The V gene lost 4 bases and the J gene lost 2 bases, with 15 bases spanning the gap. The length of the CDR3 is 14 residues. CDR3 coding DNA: TGCAGCGTTGCGGGGGGCCACCTGCCCTACGAGCAGTACTTC. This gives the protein CSVAGGHLPYEQYF.

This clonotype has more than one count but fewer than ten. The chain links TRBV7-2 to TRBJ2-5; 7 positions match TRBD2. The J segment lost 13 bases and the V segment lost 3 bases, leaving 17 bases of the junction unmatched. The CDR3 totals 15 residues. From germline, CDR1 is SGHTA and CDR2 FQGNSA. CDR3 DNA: TGTGCCAGCAGCTTCCCAACCACTAGCGACACCCCCCCGTACTTC. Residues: CASSFPTTSDTPPYF. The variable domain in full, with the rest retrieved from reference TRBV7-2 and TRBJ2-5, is GAGVSQSPSNKVTEKGKDVELRCDPISGHTALYWYRQSLGQGLEFLIYFQGNSAPDKSGLPSDRFSAERTGGSVSTLTIQRTQQEDSAVYLCASSFPTTSDTPPYFGPGTRLLVL.

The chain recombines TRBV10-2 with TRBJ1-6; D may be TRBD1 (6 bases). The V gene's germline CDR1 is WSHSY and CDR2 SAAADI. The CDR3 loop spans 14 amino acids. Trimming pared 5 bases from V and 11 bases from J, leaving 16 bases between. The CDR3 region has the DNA TGCGCCAGCAGTCCACAGGGCCCGGGGCCACCCCTCCACTTT. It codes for CASSPQGPGPPLHF.

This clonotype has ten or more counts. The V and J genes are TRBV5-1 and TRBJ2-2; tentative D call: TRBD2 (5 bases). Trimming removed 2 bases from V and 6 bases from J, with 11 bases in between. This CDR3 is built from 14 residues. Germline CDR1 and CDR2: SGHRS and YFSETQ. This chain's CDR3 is CASSLDYSAGELFF. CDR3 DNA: TGCGCCAGCAGCTTAGACTATTCTGCCGGGGAGCTGTTTTTT.

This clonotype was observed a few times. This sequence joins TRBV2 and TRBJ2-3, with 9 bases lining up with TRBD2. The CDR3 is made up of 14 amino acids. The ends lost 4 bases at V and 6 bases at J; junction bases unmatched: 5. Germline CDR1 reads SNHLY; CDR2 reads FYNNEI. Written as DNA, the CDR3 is TGTGCCAGCAGTGGCCTAGCGGGAAGGGATACGCAGTATTTT. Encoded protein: CASSGLAGRDTQYF.

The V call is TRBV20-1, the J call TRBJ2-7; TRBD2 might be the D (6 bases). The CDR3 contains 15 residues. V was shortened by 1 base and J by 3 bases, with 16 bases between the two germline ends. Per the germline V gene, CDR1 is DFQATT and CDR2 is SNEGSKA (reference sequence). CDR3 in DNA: TGCAGTGCTAGAGCTACGGGACTGGCAAACTACGAGCAGTACTTC. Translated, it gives CSARATGLANYEQYF.

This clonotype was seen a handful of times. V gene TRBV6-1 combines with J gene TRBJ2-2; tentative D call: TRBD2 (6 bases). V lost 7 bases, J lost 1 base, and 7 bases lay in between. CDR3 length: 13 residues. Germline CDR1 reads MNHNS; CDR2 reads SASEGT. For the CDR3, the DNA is TGTGCCAGCAAGGAGGGGAACACCGGGGAGCTGTTTTTT. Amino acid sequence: CASKEGNTGELFF.

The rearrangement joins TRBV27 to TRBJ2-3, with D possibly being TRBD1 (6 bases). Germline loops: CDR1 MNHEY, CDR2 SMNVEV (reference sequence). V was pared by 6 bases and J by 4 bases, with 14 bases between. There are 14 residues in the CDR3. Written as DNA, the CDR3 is TGTGCCAGCAGCAGGCCGGGACAACCAGATACGCAGTATTTT. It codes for CASSRPGQPDTQYF.

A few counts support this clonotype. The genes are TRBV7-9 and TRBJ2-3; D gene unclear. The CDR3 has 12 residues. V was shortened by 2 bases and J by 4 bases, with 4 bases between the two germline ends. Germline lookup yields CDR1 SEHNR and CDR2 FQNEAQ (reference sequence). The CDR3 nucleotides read TGTGCCAGCAGCTTATCTGCAGATACGCAGTATTTT. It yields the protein CASSLSADTQYF.

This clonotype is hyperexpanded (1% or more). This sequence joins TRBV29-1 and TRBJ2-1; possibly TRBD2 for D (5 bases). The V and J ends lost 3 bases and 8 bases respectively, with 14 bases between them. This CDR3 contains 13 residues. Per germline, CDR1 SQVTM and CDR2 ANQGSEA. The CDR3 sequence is CSVERAPWDEQFF. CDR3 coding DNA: TGCAGCGTTGAGCGGGCCCCTTGGGATGAGCAGTTCTTC.

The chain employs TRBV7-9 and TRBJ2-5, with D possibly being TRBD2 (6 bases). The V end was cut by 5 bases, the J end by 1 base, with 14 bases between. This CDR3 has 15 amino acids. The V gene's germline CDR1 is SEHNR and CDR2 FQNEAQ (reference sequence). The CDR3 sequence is CASSLWTTPQETQYF. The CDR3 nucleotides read TGTGCCAGCAGCCTCTGGACTACTCCCCAAGAGACCCAGTACTTC.

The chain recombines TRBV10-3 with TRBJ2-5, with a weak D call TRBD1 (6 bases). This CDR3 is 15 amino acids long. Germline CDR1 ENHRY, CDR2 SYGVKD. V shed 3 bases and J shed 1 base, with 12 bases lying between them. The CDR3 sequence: CAISDRGQPQETQYF. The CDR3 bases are TGTGCCATCAGTGACCGCGGACAGCCCCAAGAGACCCAGTACTTC.

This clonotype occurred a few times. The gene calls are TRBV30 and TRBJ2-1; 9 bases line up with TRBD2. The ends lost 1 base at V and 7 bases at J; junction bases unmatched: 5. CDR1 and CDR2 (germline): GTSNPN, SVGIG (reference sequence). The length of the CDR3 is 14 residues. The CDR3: CAWSASGIRNEQFF. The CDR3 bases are TGTGCCTGGAGTGCTAGCGGGATTAGGAATGAGCAGTTCTTC.